These 10 T cell receptor beta chains came from one sample sequenced in a study of cytomegalovirus exposure and HLA in healthy donors (dated by TCRdb to the late 2010s). Library preparation was by the immunoSEQ multiplex PCR assay. For the multiplex PCR, a mixture combining 60 forward primers for TCR Vbeta segments and 13 reverse primers for TCR Jbeta segments was used. This immuneACCESS table, as held by TCRdb, lists in-frame sequences with V and J called but not all clones. Of the missing ones, under half trace to an unresolved V gene in checked studies; the others have no known cause. The sample data list more than 85,000 clones, and over 70% of these were observed just once. Over 7% of the sample lies in the top ten. The sequenced sample was PBMCs. These receptors originate from a woman aged 40 to 55 in good health and CMV-seropositive.

This clone showed up just once. The chain joins TRBV11-3 to TRBJ1-6; weak D call: TRBD1 (5 bases). This CDR3 comprises 15 residues. The germline V gene has CDR1 SGHNT and CDR2 YENEEA. Trimming removed 8 bases at V and 10 bases at J, with 21 bases between. The CDR3, as DNA: TGTGCCAGCGTAATCCTGGGGGGGGAGGACTCACCCCTCCACTTT. Residues: CASVILGGEDSPLHF. Combining the CDR3 with reference TRBV11-3 and TRBJ1-6 gives the whole variable domain EAGVVQSPRYKIIEKKQPVAFWCNPISGHNTLYWYLQNLGQGPELLIRYENEEAVDDSQLPKDRFSAERLKGVDSTLKIQPAELGDSAVYLCASVILGGEDSPLHFGNGTRLTVT.

The rearrangement joins TRBV4-3 to TRBJ1-2, with TRBD1 matching 7 bases. Per the germline V gene, CDR1 is LGHNA and CDR2 is YSLEER. CDR3 length equals 15 residues. Trimming at V came to 1 base and at J to 4 bases, leaving 6 bases not matched to a gene. The CDR3 spells CASSQGQGVRYGYTF. In nucleotides, the CDR3 is TGCGCCAGCAGCCAAGGGCAGGGGGTGCGCTATGGCTACACCTTC.

This clone was recorded once. This chain uses TRBV28 with TRBJ1-5; 7 bases fit TRBD1. The trim removed 6 bases at V and 7 bases at J, leaving 27 bases unmatched. Germline lookup yields CDR1 MDHEN and CDR2 SYDVKM. This CDR3 has 20 residues. The CDR3 here is CASSFRFSWGTASPRQPQHF. As DNA, the CDR3 is TGTGCCAGCAGCTTTCGTTTCTCGTGGGGGACAGCTAGCCCGCGGCAGCCCCAGCATTTT.

This chain uses TRBV6-1 with TRBJ2-5; unclear D gene. The DNA end favors TRBJ2-7, so the J call may be wrong. CDR1 and CDR2 from the germline V gene are MNHNS and SASEGT. CDR3 size: 13 residues. This chain's CDR3 is CASSSTYSYEQYF. In DNA, the CDR3 is TGTGCCAGCAGCTCTACTTACTCCTACGAGCAGTACTTC.

The rearrangement links TRBV6-5 to TRBJ2-3; tentatively, D is TRBD1 (5 bases). Deletions cut 2 bases from V and 2 bases from J, with 8 bases between. Germline V gives CDR1 MNHEY, CDR2 SVGAGI. This CDR3 is built from 14 residues. In nucleotides, the CDR3 is TGTGCCAGCAGTTACGGGGCGGTCACAGATACGCAGTATTTT. This encodes CASSYGAVTDTQYF.

The chain is built from TRBV25-1 and TRBJ1-4; D is perhaps TRBD1 (6 bases). V was clipped by 5 bases and J by 1 base, with 17 bases between them. The V gene's germline CDR1 is MGHDK and CDR2 SYGVNS. There are 17 residues in the CDR3. CDR3 amino acids: CASSPHRVLITNEKLFF. The CDR3 region has the DNA TGTGCCAGCAGTCCCCACAGGGTACTTATAACTAATGAAAAACTGTTTTTT.

The chain employs TRBV5-4 and TRBJ1-6; D is uncertain. This CDR3 is 15 amino acids long. V was shortened by 3 bases and J by 6 bases, with 13 bases between the two germline ends. Germline CDR1 and CDR2: SGHNT and YYREEE (reference sequence). The CDR3 nucleotides read TGTGCCAGCAGCTCCGAGGCAGCGTCTAATTCACCCCTCCACTTT. Translating it yields CASSSEAASNSPLHF.

In this sample, this clone turned up once. The gene calls are TRBV13 and TRBJ2-1; a possible D gene is TRBD1 (5 bases). V lost 0 bases and J 15 bases, leaving 9 bases between the germline ends. The germline V gene encodes CDR1 PRHDT and CDR2 FYEKMQ (reference sequence). This CDR3 has 11 amino acids. The CDR3 bases are TGTGCCAGCAGCTTAGGACAGGATCGGTTCTTC. Its protein is CASSLGQDRFF.

A note on this clone: The junction departs from germline at one end; a sequencing error may be responsible. The chain has TRBV7-7 and TRBJ2-2, with 8 bases aligning to TRBD2. The germline V gene has CDR1 SSHAT and CDR2 FNYEAQ (reference sequence). There are 18 residues in the CDR3. The CDR3 here is CASSSSPGLASNTGELFF. DNA for the CDR3: TGTGCTAGCAGCTCCTCCCCCGGACTAGCCTCGAACACCGGGGAGCTGTTTTTT.

This clone was counted only a few times. The chain has TRBV5-1 and TRBJ1-2, with D perhaps TRBD1 (6 bases). This CDR3 is built from 19 residues. The germline V gene encodes CDR1 SGHRS and CDR2 YFSETQ. The V gene lost 4 bases and the J gene lost 2 bases, with 27 bases spanning the gap. DNA of the CDR3: TGCGCCAGCAGCCTCTCCGGCTATCCGGACAGTAAACCAAACTATGGCTACACCTTC. Translated, it gives CASSLSGYPDSKPNYGYTF.